Sequencing of this TCR beta chain was carried out in a study of blood T cell repertoires in COVID-19. The germline gives CDR1 SNHLY, CDR2 FYNNEI. The V gene end was trimmed by 4 bases and the J gene end by 6 bases; junction bases not matched to a gene: 11. The CDR3 loop spans 15 amino acids. TCRdb's table, derived via immunoSEQ multiplex PCR, lists solely in-frame clones and lacks some. This table holds approximately 200,000 clones, approximately 84% found once. Input material: peripheral blood. The sequence was obtained from a human donor with acute or convalescent COVID-19. The donor label of this sample is uncertain. The chain couples TRBV2 to TRBJ2-7; 8 bases map to TRBD2. The DNA of the CDR3 is TGTGCCAGCAGTGGTACCGGGACTAGGGGAGGCGAGCAGTACTTC. Translating it yields CASSGTGTRGGEQYF. The full variable domain, rest sourced from reference TRBV2 and TRBJ2-7, is EPEVTQTPSHQVTQMGQEVILRCVPISNHLYFYWYRQILGQKVEFLVSFYNNEISEKSEIFDDQFSVERPDGSNFTLKIRSTKLEDSAMYFCASSGTGTRGGEQYFGPGTRLTVT.